The 8 T cell receptor beta chains in this list originate from one sample, sequenced in a study of cytomegalovirus exposure and HLA in healthy donors. Both 60 Vbeta primers and 13 Jbeta primers went into the PCR. The method was immunoSEQ multiplex PCR; TCRdb's version includes in-frame clones alone and lacks a portion of them. The table has approximately 200,000 clones, over 75% seen once; the top ten hold over 2%. The specimen was PBMCs. These receptors all stem from a woman between 50 and 59 years old in good health and CMV-seronegative.

This clone was observed a single time. This chain joins TRBV28 and TRBJ1-2; unclear D gene. There are 12 residues in the CDR3. Per the germline V gene, CDR1 is MDHEN and CDR2 is SYDVKM. Trimming pared 10 bases from V and 5 bases from J, leaving 14 bases between. The CDR3, as DNA: TGTGCCACCCGGGGTGCCGGTTATGGCTACACCTTC. This sequence encodes CATRGAGYGYTF.

The chain combines TRBV28 with TRBJ2-7; the match to TRBD2 covers 8 bases. This CDR3 is built from 17 residues. The V and J ends lost 1 base and 3 bases, in that order; junction bases with no gene match: 11. Germline loops: CDR1 MDHEN, CDR2 SYDVKM. CDR3 region: CASSLYSPGGSGYEQYF. In DNA, the CDR3 is TGTGCCAGCAGTTTATATAGCCCGGGGGGGAGTGGCTACGAGCAGTACTTC.

The chain uses TRBV14 and TRBJ2-3; TRBD2 agrees at 7 bases. Germline assignment: CDR1 SGHDN and CDR2 FVKESK. The CDR3 is 16 residues long. Trimming took 0 bases from V and 4 from J; bases not matched to a gene: 7. This CDR3 is CASSQDRGSTADTQYF. CDR3 sequence (DNA): TGTGCCAGCAGCCAAGATCGCGGGAGCACTGCAGATACGCAGTATTTT.

This clone has a handful of counts. This sample includes further DNA sequences coding for the same CDR3. This chain uses TRBV27 with TRBJ1-4; no reliable D call. The germline V gene has CDR1 MNHEY and CDR2 SMNVEV (reference sequence). This CDR3 comprises 13 residues. The V gene lost 8 bases and the J gene lost 3 bases, with 10 bases spanning the gap. CDR3 coding DNA: TGTGCCAGCTCGGGAACCGCTAATGAAAAACTGTTTTTT. Its translation is CASSGTANEKLFF. Based on the CDR3 plus reference TRBV27 and TRBJ1-4, the full variable domain is EAQVTQNPRYLITVTGKKLTVTCSQNMNHEYMSWYRQDPGLGLRQIYYSMNVEVTDKGDVPEGYKVSRKEKRNFPLILESPSPNQTSLYFCASSGTANEKLFFGSGTQLSVL.

The chain has TRBV6-1 and TRBJ2-1; no firm D call. The CDR3 length is 18 residues. Trimming took 2 bases from V and 9 from J, leaving 26 bases between them. Germline V gives CDR1 MNHNS, CDR2 SASEGT. The CDR3 bases are TGTGCCAGCAGTGAATCCCCCGGAAGAGGCGGTGGGTACTCTGAGCAGTTCTTC. Protein product: CASSESPGRGGGYSEQFF.

V and J are TRBV30 and TRBJ1-1, with a tentative D call TRBD1 (6 bases). The germline gives CDR1 GTSNPN, CDR2 SVGIG (reference sequence). V was shortened by 3 bases and J by 7 bases, with 15 bases between the two germline ends. The CDR3 is 13 residues long. The CDR3 loop reads CAWRFGQYGEAFF. The CDR3 bases are TGTGCCTGGAGGTTCGGACAGTACGGTGAAGCTTTCTTT.

This clone was seen a single time. This sequence joins TRBV28 and TRBJ2-4; 8 bases are a match to TRBD1. Germline values: CDR1 MDHEN, CDR2 SYDVKM. V was pared by 5 bases and J by 0 bases, with 6 bases of the junction left unmatched. The CDR3 runs 16 residues. The CDR3 DNA sequence: TGTGCCAGCAGTGGGTCCGGGACAGGAGCCAAAAACATTCAGTACTTC. It translates to CASSGSGTGAKNIQYF.

The CDR3 DNA reads as TGTGCCAGCAGCGGGGACAGTAGCTCCTACGAGCAGTACTTC. This encodes CASSGDSSSYEQYF. The chain carries TRBV7-2 and TRBJ2-7, with 7 bases that match TRBD1. V gave up 5 bases and J gave up 0 bases; unmatched junction bases: 4. The germline V gene encodes CDR1 SGHTA and CDR2 FQGNSA. The length of the CDR3 is 14 residues.